The TCR beta chain described here comes from a study of T cell responses to AZD1222 COVID-19 vaccine (dated by TCRdb to the early 2020s). Concerning the study at large: AZD1222 recipients given second doses at about 4 weeks or at about 12 weeks were pooled, since spike-specific TCR depth and breadth were not found to differ between the two schedules. TCR sequencing was performed for 230 to 250 trial participants, of whom about 200 were given two doses of AZD1222 and around 25 were given two doses of MenACWY control vaccine. Enrollment into the trials was organized by age into subgroups of 18-55, 56-69 and 70-plus years, and those subgroups contained roughly 150, 30 and 60 TCR-sequenced participants, respectively.

The sample's time point, from its label and the paper: baseline before first vaccination. Vaccinee samples were obtained from the UK trials COV001 and COV002, which included a single-blind randomized controlled phase 2/3 trial of AZD1222 (ChAdOx1 nCoV-19) in healthy adults. For TCRbeta chain sequencing, PBMC samples from trial participants were taken at day 0 and at day 28 after the second dose. The CDR3 regions of human TCRbeta chains were analyzed by immunosequencing. Processing in the source paper ran as follows. TCRs in the repertoires were matched against a reference library of SARS-CoV-2-specific TCRs that had been generated with the MIRA antigen-specificity platform. Breadth was defined as the fraction of unique TCRs that were SARS-CoV-2-associated, and depth was defined as the fraction of total T cells that were SARS-CoV-2-associated. Using the MIRA data, each spike-specific TCR was assigned both to the spike region to which the TCR was reactive and to a CD4 or CD8 class. Log10-transformed breadth and depth values were compared by one-way ANOVA with Sidak's multiple comparisons tests. TCRdb took over this immuneACCESS table, retaining in-frame rearrangements with V and J assigned. Such tables are incomplete; in checked studies, under half of the missing clones stem from an unresolved V gene, and the remainder is unexplained. V and J calls and clone size follow that table, whereas D and trimming were derived from the DNA. The sample table contains about 150,000 clones; only one count was recorded for approximately 90% of them. The ten largest clones capture roughly 1.6% of the sample.

As concerns this clone: Its antigen is currently not known. No base qualities exist here, and no much larger clone lies one base off it.

Beyond this particular receptor, the publication reports: Most participants were white British and females outnumbered males, and the authors suggested that clonal diversity may have been underestimated. Conclusions about previously exposed vaccinees are limited, since just five to seven AZD1222 recipients were seropositive for SARS-CoV-2 at baseline. Reportedly, almost half of the unique spike-specific TCRs recognized epitopes lying outside the regions that are mutated in the B.1.351 and B.1.1.7 variants. Spike-specific TCR breadth and depth rose significantly after two AZD1222 doses compared with day 0 and with MenACWY recipients. Because no samples from the day 14 peak response were available, repertoires could be characterized only after the peak T cell response. The whole spike protein was spanned by vaccine-associated CD4 TCRs, and dominant responses were seen in regions 160-218 and 743-854. In the small 56-69-year group, the increase in depth fell short of significance, most likely because of low power.

The source material was peripheral blood, sampled on day 0 of AZD1222 vaccination. This clonotype was obtained from an adult in good health.

The DNA sequence is as follows: TGTGCCAGCAGCTTGGGCCAGACGGTTAGACTGTTTTTT. Its protein is CASSLGQTVRLFF. This sequence uses TRBV5-6 and TRBJ1-4, with the D gene too uncertain to name. According to the germline V gene, CDR1 reads SGHDT and CDR2 reads YYEEEE. The CDR3 spans 13 residues, from the cysteine through the phenylalanine. Here the CDR3 DNA is all that survives: 39 bases in frame from base 1. The junction shows trimming of 0 bases on V and 13 bases on J, plus 13 bases between the germline ends.